The clone carrying this T cell receptor (beta chain) was counted ten times or more. Its antigen is unknown. There are 13 residues in the CDR3. Germline CDR1 reads SQVTM; CDR2 reads ANQGSEA. V lost 6 bases and J 2 bases, leaving 10 bases between the germline ends. Described time point: blood at routine non-recurrence follow-up after resection. Whole RNA was taken from tumor, nontumor lung or frozen PBMC; it was then sequenced unsorted. These data are taken from a study of spatial heterogeneity in lung cancer. Study-wide results and caveats: Whereas they appeared in blood less at follow-up, ubiquitous expanded tumor TCRs appeared there more at resection.

TCRdb redid the calling of the 5' RACE reads with MiXCR, one entry per CDR3 protein. Of about 52,000 distinct CDR3 sequences detected, roughly 7% appear once; the ten largest clones hold 35%. The TCR sequence derives from a female donor with early-stage non-small cell lung cancer. The chain uses TRBV29-1 and TRBJ1-4; D is unclear. The sample in question was PBMCs, obtained at follow-up. The chain's CDR3 is CSVLGRTNEKLFF. As DNA, the CDR3 is TGCAGCGTCCTCGGGAGGACTAATGAAAAACTGTTTTTT.